The 31 T cell receptor beta chains in this list originate from one sample, sequenced in a study of cytomegalovirus exposure and HLA in healthy donors. Both 60 Vbeta primers and 13 Jbeta primers went into the PCR. TCRdb keeps only in-frame clones here, not all; method: immunoSEQ multiplex PCR. Here the sample spans about 140,000 clones, approximately 84% being singletons. The sequenced sample was PBMCs. The receptors come from a woman aged 60-70 years in good health and CMV-seropositive.

The V gene is TRBV27, the J gene TRBJ2-7, with 9 bases identical to TRBD1. V was pared by 2 bases and J by 3 bases, with 2 bases of the junction left unmatched. CDR3 length equals 14 residues. Per the germline V gene, CDR1 is MNHEY and CDR2 is SMNVEV (reference sequence). The chain's CDR3 is CASSLGTGSYEQYF. CDR3 bases: TGTGCCAGCAGTTTAGGGACAGGGAGCTACGAGCAGTACTTC.

V is TRBV28 and J is TRBJ1-2; 10 bases match TRBD1. Looked up from germline, CDR1 is MDHEN and CDR2 is SYDVKM. V trimming: 4 bases; J trimming: 0 bases; junction bases outside the gene matches: 14. The CDR3 contains 19 residues. The CDR3, as DNA: TGTGCCAGCAGTTCCCCGGGTGGACAGGGGGTAGGAGCTAACTATGGCTACACCTTC. Translating it yields CASSSPGGQGVGANYGYTF.

The J gene is TRBJ2-1, the V gene TRBV5-4, with 11 bases identical to TRBD1. This CDR3 has 16 amino acids. CDR1 is SGHNT, CDR2 YYREEE, per germline (reference sequence). V shed 4 bases and J 4 bases; nucleotides not matched to a gene: 7. The CDR3 region has the DNA TGTGCCAGCAGCCGCATTGGGACAGGGGGGTACAATGAGCAGTTCTTC. This translates into CASSRIGTGGYNEQFF.

The chain has TRBV13 and TRBJ2-7; a weak D match, TRBD1 (5 bases). CDR1 and CDR2 from the germline V gene are PRHDT and FYEKMQ (reference sequence). V was shortened by 2 bases and J by 1 base, with 9 bases between the two germline ends. The CDR3 consists of 14 residues. The CDR3: CASSLKGLSYEQYF. The CDR3 DNA is TGTGCCAGCAGCTTAAAGGGGTTATCCTACGAGCAGTACTTC.

V is TRBV4-1 and J is TRBJ2-1; no clear D gene. Germline V gene lookup returns CDR1 MGHRA and CDR2 YSYEKL. The CDR3 has 13 residues. Trimming pared 1 base from V and 3 bases from J, leaving 4 bases between. CDR3 sequence reads: CASSQGVYNEQFF. In DNA, the CDR3 is TGCGCCAGCAGCCAAGGCGTCTACAATGAGCAGTTCTTC.

Remarks on this clone: The sample has other DNA sequences that encode this CDR3 too. The chain recombines TRBV18 with TRBJ2-5; perhaps TRBD2 as D (5 bases). The CDR3 is 13 amino acids. The V gene's germline CDR1 is KGHSH and CDR2 LQKENI. Trimming removed 0 bases at V and 5 bases at J, with 7 bases between. DNA of the CDR3: TGTGCCAGCTCACCACCAGGAGGCGAGACCCAGTACTTC. Amino acid sequence: CASSPPGGETQYF. Complete variable domain (other parts from reference TRBV18 and TRBJ2-5): NAGVMQNPRHLVRRRGQEARLRCSPMKGHSHVYWYRQLPEEGLKFMVYLQKENIIDESGMPKERFSAEFPKEGPSILRIQQVVRGDSAAYFCASSPPGGETQYFGPGTRLLVL.

The genes are TRBV7-9 and TRBJ2-7; D is perhaps TRBD2 (5 bases). Germline V lookup: CDR1 SEHNR, CDR2 FQNEAQ (reference sequence). The V end was cut by 1 base, the J end by 0 bases, with 16 bases between. CDR3 length: 17 amino acids. The CDR3 sequence is CASSLGTGNLSSYEQYF. CDR3 bases: TGTGCCAGCAGCTTAGGCACGGGGAATTTGAGCTCCTACGAGCAGTACTTC.

This chain connects TRBV5-1 to TRBJ2-7, with 10 positions matching TRBD2. The V gene's germline CDR1 is SGHRS and CDR2 YFSETQ. V lost 3 bases to trimming and J lost 5 bases; unmatched junction nucleotides: 8. This CDR3 spans 15 amino acids. The CDR3 protein is CASSSQAGGPHEQYF. CDR3 DNA: TGCGCCAGCAGCTCACAAGCGGGAGGGCCCCACGAGCAGTACTTC.

Concerning this clone: A read error may produce the germline difference seen at one junction end. The rearrangement uses TRBV28 and TRBJ2-3, with 10 nucleotides matching TRBD2. The CDR3 loop spans 18 amino acids. The germline gives CDR1 MDHEN, CDR2 SYDVKM. The CDR3 coding sequence is TGTGCCAGCAGTTCTGGAGCGGGAGGGCCTGTTTTCACAGAAACGCAGTATTTT. Amino acid sequence: CASSSGAGGPVFTETQYF.

The CDR3 loop reads CASSQDTAPPYEQYF. CDR3 sequence (DNA): TGCGCCAGCAGCCAAGATACAGCCCCGCCCTACGAGCAGTACTTC. This chain connects TRBV4-1 to TRBJ2-7; no firm D call. The CDR3 loop spans 15 amino acids. Trimming pared 0 bases from V and 2 bases from J, leaving 11 bases between. CDR1 is MGHRA and CDR2 is YSYEKL in the germline V gene.

The V gene is TRBV7-8, the J gene TRBJ2-7, with a tentative D call TRBD1 (7 bases). V dropped 6 bases and J dropped 3 bases, with 24 bases sitting between them. The CDR3 runs 17 residues. Germline lookup yields CDR1 SGHVS and CDR2 FQNEAQ. CDR3 region: CASSRSHRGLNLYEQYF. The CDR3, as DNA: TGTGCCAGCAGTAGAAGTCACAGGGGACTTAACCTCTACGAGCAGTACTTC. Filled out from reference TRBV7-8 and TRBJ2-7, the complete variable domain reads GAGVSQSPRYKVAKRGQDVALRCDPISGHVSLFWYQQALGQGPEFLTYFQNEAQLDKSGLPSDRFFAERPEGSVSTLKIQRTQQEDSAVYLCASSRSHRGLNLYEQYFGPGTRLTVT.

This clone was detected only once. V gene TRBV19 combines with J gene TRBJ2-3; 7 nucleotides agree with TRBD2. The germline V gene has CDR1 LNHDA and CDR2 SQIVND (reference sequence). Trimming removed 6 bases from V and 4 bases from J; junction bases left unmatched: 10. There are 15 residues in the CDR3. The CDR3 spells CASSTGGSAPDTQYF. In DNA, the CDR3 is TGTGCCAGTAGCACCGGGGGGAGCGCCCCAGATACGCAGTATTTT.

The chain couples TRBV30 to TRBJ2-3; 11 nucleotides agree with TRBD2. V lost 4 bases and J lost 0; bases outside the gene matches: 6. This CDR3 comprises 16 residues. Germline V lookup: CDR1 GTSNPN, CDR2 SVGIG (reference sequence). The CDR3 DNA sequence: TGTGCCTGGACTCCTAGACTAGCGGGAAGCACAGATACGCAGTATTTT. As protein: CAWTPRLAGSTDTQYF.

The CDR3 coding sequence is TGCGCCAGCAGCTTCATTGGCGTGACGGGAATCTACAATGAGCAGTTCTTC. It yields the protein CASSFIGVTGIYNEQFF. V usage is TRBV5-1 and J usage is TRBJ2-1, with D tentatively TRBD2 (5 bases). Between the trimmed V and J ends, which lost 2 bases and 3 bases, there was a span of 18 bases. The CDR3 runs to 17 residues. The germline V gene encodes CDR1 SGHRS and CDR2 YFSETQ.

The chain couples TRBV19 to TRBJ1-2, with 8 bases fitting TRBD1. Germline-derived CDR1 and CDR2 are LNHDA and SQIVND (reference sequence). The trim removed 5 bases at V and 7 bases at J, leaving 12 bases unmatched. This CDR3 comprises 15 residues. For the CDR3, the DNA is TGTGCCAGTAGTGCCCGTGGGCAGGGGGCGAGTGGCTACACCTTC. Encoded protein: CASSARGQGASGYTF.

This rearrangement joins TRBV18 to TRBJ2-3; 9 bases line up with TRBD1. With V trimmed by 10 bases and J by 3 bases, 17 bases remained unmatched. The CDR3 has 17 residues. CDR1 KGHSH and CDR2 LQKENI come from the germline V gene. The CDR3 DNA follows: TGTGCCACCTACCCTTTAGCCGGGACAGGGTTAACAGATACGCAGTATTTT. Protein product: CATYPLAGTGLTDTQYF.

A note on this clone: Within the sample, other DNA sequences also encode this same CDR3. J is TRBJ2-7 and V is TRBV5-1, with D maybe TRBD2 (5 bases). The V and J ends lost 0 bases and 0 bases respectively, with 7 bases between them. CDR1 is SGHRS and CDR2 is YFSETQ in the germline V gene. The CDR3 consists of 14 residues. The CDR3 nucleotides read TGCGCCAGCAGCTTGGAGGACTCCTCCTACGAGCAGTACTTC. It specifies CASSLEDSSYEQYF.

The chain recombines TRBV6-5 with TRBJ2-7; 10 bases map to TRBD2. There are 16 residues in the CDR3. The V and J ends lost 2 bases and 4 bases, in that order; junction bases with no gene match: 8. Germline CDR1 reads MNHEY; CDR2 reads SVGAGI. The CDR3 DNA sequence: TGTGCCAGCAGTTACCTGTCTAGCGGGGGCGATTACGAGCAGTACTTC. This encodes CASSYLSSGGDYEQYF.

The V and J genes are TRBV5-6 and TRBJ2-5; a possible D gene is TRBD2 (6 bases). CDR1 is SGHDT and CDR2 is YYEEEE in the germline V gene. The CDR3 sequence is 16 residues long. Trimming removed 1 base from V and 2 bases from J, with 15 bases in between. The CDR3 sequence: CASSLTPLATQETQYF. For the CDR3, the DNA is TGTGCCAGCAGCTTGACCCCACTAGCAACTCAAGAGACCCAGTACTTC.

V is TRBV7-8 and J is TRBJ2-3; unclear D gene. V was cut by 3 bases and J by 0 bases, with 10 bases left in between. The CDR3 runs to 15 residues. Germline values: CDR1 SGHVS, CDR2 FQNEAQ. The CDR3 DNA reads as TGTGCCAGCAGCTTCCAAGCGACTAGCACAGATACGCAGTATTTT. Its protein is CASSFQATSTDTQYF.

V and J are TRBV29-1 and TRBJ1-1; D might be TRBD1 (6 bases). The CDR3 has 13 residues. Germline-derived CDR1 and CDR2 are SQVTM and ANQGSEA. V dropped 4 bases and J dropped 2 bases, with 11 bases sitting between them. The CDR3 DNA follows: TGCAGCGTTGTATGGGGACACAACACTGAAGCTTTCTTT. It encodes CSVVWGHNTEAFF.

The chain links TRBV10-1 to TRBJ2-2, with D possibly TRBD1 on 5 matching bases. Germline values: CDR1 WNHNN, CDR2 SYGVQD (reference sequence). This CDR3 is built from 16 residues. V was shortened by 9 bases and J by 5 bases, with 22 bases between the two germline ends. The CDR3 bases are TGCGCCAGACCAAGCCCCCGCAGGGTTAGGACCGGGGAGCTGTTTTTT. Protein sequence: CARPSPRRVRTGELFF.

The chain joins TRBV29-1 to TRBJ2-3; tentative D call: TRBD2 (6 bases). CDR1 and CDR2 from the germline V gene are SQVTM and ANQGSEA. Between the trimmed V and J ends, which lost 4 bases and 6 bases, there was a span of 8 bases. The CDR3 is made up of 11 amino acids. The DNA of the CDR3 is TGCAGCGTTGCCCTAGCGGATACGCAGTATTTT. It translates to CSVALADTQYF.

The chain uses TRBV25-1 and TRBJ2-1, with TRBD2 as a possible D gene (6 bases). V shed 3 bases and J shed 0 bases, with 12 bases lying between them. The CDR3 contains 16 residues. Germline V lookup: CDR1 MGHDK, CDR2 SYGVNS. The CDR3 coding sequence is TGTGCCAGCAGTGACGGAGGGCCCGGCTCCTACAATGAGCAGTTCTTC. This sequence encodes CASSDGGPGSYNEQFF.

The chain joins TRBV28 to TRBJ1-2, with 9 nucleotides matching TRBD1. Germline V gene lookup returns CDR1 MDHEN and CDR2 SYDVKM. There are 15 residues in the CDR3. The ends lost 2 bases at V and 2 bases at J; junction bases unmatched: 3. The CDR3 is CASSLIGQGNYGYTF. The CDR3 DNA is TGTGCCAGCAGTTTAATTGGACAGGGGAACTATGGCTACACCTTC.

The rearrangement uses TRBV7-2 and TRBJ2-6, with 12 bases lining up with TRBD1. This CDR3 contains 19 residues. Germline V CDR1 and CDR2: SGHTA, FQGNSA. V lost 1 base, J lost 4 bases, and 8 bases stayed unmatched. The CDR3 loop reads CASSLVPGQGAVGANVLTF. The CDR3 nucleotides are TGTGCCAGCAGCTTAGTTCCGGGACAGGGGGCTGTGGGGGCCAACGTCCTGACTTTC. The variable domain in full, with the rest retrieved from reference TRBV7-2 and TRBJ2-6, is GAGVSQSPSNKVTEKGKDVELRCDPISGHTALYWYRQSLGQGLEFLIYFQGNSAPDKSGLPSDRFSAERTGGSVSTLTIQRTQQEDSAVYLCASSLVPGQGAVGANVLTFGAGSRLTVL.

The chain joins TRBV29-1 to TRBJ2-1, with TRBD1 matching over 7 bases. V was pared by 3 bases and J by 8 bases, with 7 bases of the junction left unmatched. Germline values: CDR1 SQVTM, CDR2 ANQGSEA. The CDR3 is made up of 13 amino acids. The CDR3 region is CSVDLTGYDEQFF. In DNA form, the CDR3 reads TGCAGCGTTGACCTGACAGGGTATGATGAGCAGTTCTTC.

This clone appeared once. The rearrangement uses TRBV28 and TRBJ2-1; D is possibly TRBD2 (7 bases). The V and J ends lost 5 bases and 0 bases respectively, with 17 bases between them. Germline V gives CDR1 MDHEN, CDR2 SYDVKM. The CDR3 sequence is 17 residues long. DNA for the CDR3: TGTGCCAGCAGTCAGTGGGGGCGGGAGAGCTCCTACAATGAGCAGTTCTTC. Translated: CASSQWGRESSYNEQFF.

The chain is built from TRBV7-9 and TRBJ1-1; D ambiguous. The CDR3 has 14 amino acids. The V gene's germline CDR1 is SEHNR and CDR2 FQNEAQ (reference sequence). Trimming removed 1 base at V and 1 base at J, with 7 bases between. CDR3 sequence: CASSLGLGNTEAFF. In DNA, the CDR3 is TGTGCCAGCAGCTTAGGACTGGGGAACACTGAAGCTTTCTTT.

The chain has TRBV15 and TRBJ2-7; a weak D match, TRBD2 (6 bases). Trimming pared 3 bases from V and 2 bases from J, leaving 8 bases between. Germline CDR1 LNHNV, CDR2 YYDKDF (reference sequence). This CDR3 spans 13 amino acids. CDR3 region: CATSRGRTYEQYF. CDR3 DNA sequence: TGTGCCACCAGCAGGGGGAGGACCTACGAGCAGTACTTC.

This chain uses TRBV9 with TRBJ2-5; 8 bases agree with TRBD2. V gave up 3 bases and J gave up 7 bases; unmatched junction bases: 5. Per germline, CDR1 SGDLS and CDR2 YYNGEE. This CDR3 is 13 amino acids long. This CDR3 reads CASSDGLAWTQYF. In DNA form, the CDR3 reads TGTGCCAGCAGCGACGGACTAGCCTGGACCCAGTACTTC. The variable domain in full, completed from reference TRBV9 and TRBJ2-5, reads DSGVTQTPKHLITATGQRVTLRCSPRSGDLSVYWYQQSLDQGLQFLIQYYNGEERAKGNILERFSAQQFPDLHSELNLSSLELGDSALYFCASSDGLAWTQYFGPGTRLLVL.